The 26 T cell receptor beta chains in this list originate from one sample, sequenced in a study of T cells in Graves' hyperthyroidism and ophthalmopathy. Amplified TCR beta CDR3 regions derived from RNA transcripts. With the HTBI primer set, the TCR CDR3 went through a first round of RT-PCR. One entry per CDR3 protein, called by TCRdb with MiXCR from the multiplex PCR reads. This table has almost 600,000 distinct CDR3 sequences, around 42% appearing once. Sequencing was carried out using peripheral blood or thyroid tissue (not recorded which). These receptors were taken from a woman aged 18 to 35 with Graves' hyperthyroidism.

Ten or more counts support this clonotype. The CDR3 DNA reads as TGTGCCAGCAGTGTCGATCGACTAGCGGGCACCGGGGAGCTGTTTTTT. Translated: CASSVDRLAGTGELFF. The rearrangement uses TRBV6-5 and TRBJ2-2; 10 bases match TRBD2. Germline V gene lookup returns CDR1 MNHEY and CDR2 SVGAGI. V dropped 5 bases and J dropped 4; count of bases not matched to a gene: 7. The CDR3 is made up of 16 amino acids.

Ten or more counts support this clonotype. As DNA, the CDR3 is TGCAGTGCTCCCGGGACAGGGGGCGAGCAGTACTTC. Translated, it gives CSAPGTGGEQYF. This rearrangement joins TRBV20-1 to TRBJ2-7, with 11 bases that match TRBD1. V shed 5 bases and J 6 bases; nucleotides not matched to a gene: 3. Germline V gene sequence: CDR1 DFQATT, CDR2 SNEGSKA (reference sequence). The CDR3 spans 12 residues.

The V gene is TRBV12-3 or TRBV12-4, the J gene TRBJ1-3; D ambiguous. With 6 bases removed from V and 3 bases from J, the gap between germline ends came to 12 bases. This CDR3 spans 14 amino acids. The CDR3 sequence is CASRHRILGNTIYF. In DNA form, the CDR3 reads TGTGCCAGCAGGCACAGAATTCTTGGAAACACCATATATTTT.

This clonotype was recorded at least ten times. The V gene is TRBV2, the J gene TRBJ1-5; TRBD1 is a possible D gene (5 bases). This CDR3 is 14 amino acids long. The germline V gene has CDR1 SNHLY and CDR2 FYNNEI. V lost 6 bases to trimming and J lost 0 bases, with 9 bases between them. The CDR3 protein is CASRRDFSNQPQHF. The DNA of the CDR3 is TGTGCCAGCAGAAGGGACTTTAGCAATCAGCCCCAGCATTTT.

In the case of this clonotype: Given a much more abundant clone one base away, this may be a read error. The chain uses TRBV4-1 and TRBJ1-4; D possibly corresponds to TRBD1 (5 bases). Germline CDR1 MGHRA, CDR2 YSYEKL. There are 17 residues in the CDR3. Trimming left V 2 bases short and J 6 bases short, with 19 bases between. CDR3 loop: CASSQPGVGVRHEKLFF. CDR3 sequence (DNA): TGCGCCAGCAGCCAACCGGGAGTGGGGGTTAGGCATGAAAAACTGTTTTTT.

The CDR3 DNA follows: TGCAGTTCTATCAGGGACAGTGATCAGCCCCAGCATTTT. It specifies CSSIRDSDQPQHF. The chain employs TRBV20-1 and TRBJ1-5, with 7 nucleotides matching TRBD1. J lost 5 bases, V lost 8 bases, and 9 bases had no gene match. The CDR3 loop spans 13 amino acids. Per germline, CDR1 DFQATT and CDR2 SNEGSKA (reference sequence).

Points on this clonotype: Given the absence of the conserved phenylalanine or tryptophan at the CDR3 end, a read error is likely. The rearrangement links TRBV7-8 to TRBJ1-1; D is perhaps TRBD1 (6 bases). With 5 bases removed from V and 0 bases from J, the gap between germline ends came to 13 bases. The CDR3 spans 15 residues. Germline-derived CDR1 and CDR2 are SGHVS and FQNEAQ. CDR3 coding DNA: TGTGCCAGCAGCCGTACAGGGATGATGAACACTGAAGCTTTCAGA. This translates into CASSRTGMMNTEAFR.

Regarding this clonotype: This sequence may be a read error, since a much larger clone differs from it by one base. The genes are TRBV19 and TRBJ1-3, with a weak D call TRBD1 (6 bases). The germline V gene encodes CDR1 LNHDA and CDR2 SQIVND (reference sequence). V lost 4 bases and J lost 3, with 19 bases in between. There are 17 residues in the CDR3. This CDR3 is CASSTRRARGVGNTIYF. CDR3 sequence (DNA): TGTGCCAGTAGTACTCGCCGTGCCAGGGGAGTTGGAAACACCATATATTTT.

This rearrangement joins TRBV7-6 to TRBJ2-5, with D tentatively TRBD2 (6 bases). Germline V CDR1 and CDR2: SGHVS, FNYEAQ. The CDR3 is made up of 13 amino acids. Trimming stripped 1 base from V and 9 bases from J, with 12 bases between. The CDR3 region has the DNA TGTGCCAGCAGCTTAGATGCGGCGGGGTCCCAGTACTTC. This encodes CASSLDAAGSQYF.

This rearrangement joins TRBV7-6 to TRBJ2-5; tentatively, D is TRBD1 or TRBD2 (5 bases each). The germline V gene encodes CDR1 SGHVS and CDR2 FNYEAQ. CDR3 length: 13 residues. V lost 5 bases, J lost 4 bases, and 11 bases lay in between. CDR3 loop: CASSRRDRETQYF. The CDR3 DNA sequence: TGTGCCAGCAGCCGCCGGGACCGAGAGACCCAGTACTTC. Based on the CDR3 plus reference TRBV7-6 and TRBJ2-5, the full variable domain is GAGVSQSPRYKVTKRGQDVALRCDPISGHVSLYWYRQALGQGPEFLTYFNYEAQQDKSGLPNDRFSAERPEGSISTLTIQRTEQRDSAMYRCASSRRDRETQYFGPGTRLLVL.

This clonotype was seen at least ten times. This chain joins TRBV4-2 and TRBJ2-7; perhaps TRBD2 as D (6 bases). This CDR3 has 15 residues. Germline CDR1 is LGHNA and CDR2 is YNFKEQ. The V and J ends lost 0 bases and 2 bases respectively, with 11 bases between them. The CDR3 is CASSQDPSATYEQYF. DNA of the CDR3: TGTGCCAGCAGCCAAGATCCTAGCGCCACCTACGAGCAGTACTTC.

This clonotype was picked up many times. The chain joins TRBV24-1 to TRBJ1-1; tentative D call: TRBD1 (5 bases). The V gene lost 9 bases and the J gene lost 3 bases, with 16 bases spanning the gap. Germline V gene sequence: CDR1 KGHDR, CDR2 SFDVKD. The CDR3 extends over 14 amino acids. The CDR3 region has the DNA TGTGCCACCTCTCCAGGGACGTGGGACACTGAAGCTTTCTTT. This sequence encodes CATSPGTWDTEAFF.

For this clonotype: The junction does not match germline at one end; this may be a read error. The V and J genes are TRBV15 and TRBJ2-1; 8 bases are a match to TRBD1. CDR3 length equals 14 residues. Germline CDR1 is LNHNV and CDR2 is YYDKDF (reference sequence). CDR3: CASSAWTGSDEQFF. CDR3 in DNA: TGTGCCAGCAGCGCCTGGACAGGGTCGGATGAGCAGTTCTTC.

Worth noting for this clonotype: A much larger clone is a single base away; this may be a read error. The chain recombines TRBV6-2 or TRBV6-3 with TRBJ1-1; a weak D match, TRBD1 (6 bases). Deletions cut 10 bases from V and 4 bases from J, with 19 bases between. In germline, CDR1 is MNHEY, CDR2 SVGEGT. This CDR3 contains 14 residues. This CDR3 is CATYSAQGPTEAFF. The CDR3 coding sequence is TGTGCCACTTATTCCGCGCAGGGGCCCACTGAAGCTTTCTTT.

The genes are TRBV19 and TRBJ2-3; D remains unclear. Germline loops: CDR1 LNHDA, CDR2 SQIVND (reference sequence). With 11 bases removed from V and 2 bases from J, the gap between germline ends came to 14 bases. This CDR3 is built from 13 residues. The CDR3 loop is CASDSEYTDTQYF. The CDR3 DNA is TGTGCCTCTGACTCGGAGTACACAGATACGCAGTATTTT.

The chain recombines TRBV6-6 with TRBJ2-3; TRBD1 is a possible D gene (6 bases). Trimming removed 7 bases at V and 3 bases at J, with 8 bases between. Germline V lookup: CDR1 MNHNY, CDR2 SVGAGI (reference sequence). CDR3 length: 12 residues. CDR3 in DNA: TGTGCCAGCACAGGGGAAACAGATACGCAGTATTTT. Its translation: CASTGETDTQYF.

This clonotype was picked up many times. This chain uses TRBV20-1 with TRBJ1-1; D perhaps matches TRBD1 (5 bases). Trimming cost V 1 base and J 4 bases, with 13 bases left between them. Germline lookup yields CDR1 DFQATT and CDR2 SNEGSKA (reference sequence). The CDR3 sequence is 14 residues long. The DNA of the CDR3 is TGCAGTGCTAGAGTTGGGGGGGGAGGCACTGAAGCTTTCTTT. This sequence encodes CSARVGGGGTEAFF.

This clonotype was found many times. This sequence joins TRBV10-3 and TRBJ1-2, with D perhaps TRBD1 (6 bases). The V and J ends lost 0 bases and 3 bases respectively, with 17 bases between them. The CDR3 has 17 residues. CDR1 and CDR2 (germline): ENHRY, SYGVKD. DNA for the CDR3: TGTGCCATCAGTGAGTCGACGGACAGCGCAGTTGACTATGGCTACACCTTC. Amino acid sequence: CAISESTDSAVDYGYTF.

This clonotype was seen at least ten times. The chain links TRBV25-1 to TRBJ1-3; TRBD1 aligns across 10 bases. Germline values: CDR1 MGHDK, CDR2 SYGVNS. The CDR3 contains 17 residues. Unmatched junction bases numbered 14, after V lost 6 bases and J lost 6 bases. The CDR3 region is CASSRTPGTGEENTIYF. The CDR3 bases are TGTGCCAGCAGCCGTACCCCCGGGACAGGGGAGGAAAACACCATATATTTT.

The rearrangement uses TRBV5-4 and TRBJ1-1, with D perhaps TRBD1 (5 bases). Looked up from germline, CDR1 is SGHNT and CDR2 is YYREEE (reference sequence). V lost 1 base, J lost 4 bases, and 11 bases lay in between. The CDR3 spans 14 residues. Written as DNA, the CDR3 is TGTGCCAGCAGCTTGAGGGGATGGGGCACTGAAGCTTTCTTT. Protein product: CASSLRGWGTEAFF. Together with reference TRBV5-4 and TRBJ1-1, the CDR3 gives the full variable domain: ETGVTQSPTHLIKTRGQQVTLRCSSQSGHNTVSWYQQALGQGPQFIFQYYREEENGRGNFPPRFSGLQFPNYSSELNVNALELDDSALYLCASSLRGWGTEAFFGQGTRLTVV.

Here the CDR3 reads CSAGGPAESLETQYF. The CDR3 coding sequence is TGCAGTGCTGGAGGACCAGCGGAGAGCTTGGAGACCCAGTACTTC. V is TRBV20-1 and J is TRBJ2-5; TRBD2 is a possible D gene (5 bases). The CDR3 loop spans 15 amino acids. V dropped 5 bases and J dropped 5 bases, with 21 bases sitting between them. CDR1 is DFQATT, CDR2 SNEGSKA, per germline (reference sequence).

The chain recombines TRBV28 with TRBJ1-3; no clear D gene. Per germline, CDR1 MDHEN and CDR2 SYDVKM. The CDR3 covers 17 residues. V lost 4 bases and J 4 bases, leaving 20 bases between the germline ends. CDR3 region: CASSSLRTPEAGNTIYF. In nucleotides, the CDR3 is TGTGCCAGCAGTTCGTTGCGGACGCCCGAAGCAGGAAACACCATATATTTT.

The chain has TRBV7-2 and TRBJ2-2; D possibly corresponds to TRBD1 (7 bases). The length of the CDR3 is 16 residues. Germline CDR1 reads SGHTA; CDR2 reads FQGNSA. The V end lost 5 bases, the J end lost 4 bases, and 17 bases lay between the germline ends. Here the CDR3 DNA reads TGTGCCAGCAGCCAAGGTGGAGGGGGCTTCACCGGGGAGCTGTTTTTT. This translates into CASSQGGGGFTGELFF.

CDR3 nucleotides: TGTGCCAGCAGCTCTAGCGCTGGTTACGAGCAGTACTTC. Its protein is CASSSSAGYEQYF. The chain uses TRBV7-8 and TRBJ2-7; D is perhaps TRBD2 (6 bases). CDR1 and CDR2 from the germline V gene are SGHVS and FQNEAQ. This CDR3 has 13 residues. Trimming cost V 4 bases and J 4 bases, with 11 bases left between them. Using reference TRBV7-8 and TRBJ2-7 for the parts outside the CDR3, the full variable domain is GAGVSQSPRYKVAKRGQDVALRCDPISGHVSLFWYQQALGQGPEFLTYFQNEAQLDKSGLPSDRFFAERPEGSVSTLKIQRTQQEDSAVYLCASSSSAGYEQYFGPGTRLTVT.

The V gene is TRBV7-2, the J gene TRBJ2-5; D gene uncertain. Deletions cut 3 bases from V and 11 bases from J, with 16 bases between. Germline V CDR1 and CDR2: SGHTA, FQGNSA. The CDR3 has 13 amino acids. The CDR3 region is CASSLDGLRAQYF. For the CDR3, the DNA is TGTGCCAGCAGCTTGGACGGGTTAAGGGCTCAGTACTTC.

The chain couples TRBV29-1 to TRBJ2-7; 10 bases are shared with TRBD2. This CDR3 region has 18 residues. The ends lost 4 bases at V and 6 bases at J; junction bases unmatched: 21. Germline CDR1 and CDR2: SQVTM and ANQGSEA. The CDR3 coding sequence is TGCAGCGTTGCCGGCGGCAGCTCCACTGGGACTAGCGTTACCGAGCAGTACTTC. This gives the protein CSVAGGSSTGTSVTEQYF.